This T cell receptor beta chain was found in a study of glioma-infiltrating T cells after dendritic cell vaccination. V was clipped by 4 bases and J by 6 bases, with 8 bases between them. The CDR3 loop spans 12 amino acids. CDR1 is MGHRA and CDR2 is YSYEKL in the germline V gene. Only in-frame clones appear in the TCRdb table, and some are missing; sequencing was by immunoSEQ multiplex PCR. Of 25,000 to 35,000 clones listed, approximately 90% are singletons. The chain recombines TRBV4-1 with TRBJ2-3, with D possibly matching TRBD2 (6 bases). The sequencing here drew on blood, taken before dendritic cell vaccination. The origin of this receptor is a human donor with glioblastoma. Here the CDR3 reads CASSRGEDTQYF. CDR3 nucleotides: TGCGCCAGCAGCCGGGGGGAGGATACGCAGTATTTT.